The TCR beta chain described here comes from a study of vaccination effects on CD4 cells after COVID-19. Turning to this clone: Its antigen is unknown.

V was clipped by 2 bases and J by 2 bases; unmatched bases: 8. The CDR3 consists of 17 residues. Germline V gene data show CDR1 as SGHDN and CDR2 as FVKESK. Libraries were prepared by immunoSEQ multiplex PCR; TCRdb keeps only in-frame clonotypes and omits some of them. Of fewer than 15,000 clones in the sample, 65% to 75% were seen once. Antigen-specific CD4+ T cells were first expanded with viral peptide pools by the ViraFEST assay and only then sequenced. Subsequent to 10 days of culture, CD4+ T cells were isolated. Each person got two doses of an mRNA SARS-CoV-2 vaccine, BNT162b2 or mRNA-1273. The sample consisted of CD4+ T cells from PBMCs cultured with HCoV-NL63 spike peptides, taken after COVID-19 vaccination. J is TRBJ2-5 and V is TRBV14; 10 positions match TRBD2. This sequence was found in a human donor who received a COVID-19 vaccine. This CDR3 is CASSQLAGDPKQETQYF. CDR3 in DNA: TGTGCCAGCAGCCAACTAGCGGGGGACCCAAAGCAAGAGACCCAGTACTTC.